What follows are 9 T cell receptor beta chains derived from one specimen sequenced in a study of beta chain features in type 1 diabetes (dated by TCRdb to between 2017 and 2018). Results the study describes overall, beyond this receptor: Type 1 diabetes patients showed a moderate but significant shortening of TCRB CDR3 length in all four CD4+ subsets.

The library was made by the immunoSEQ multiplex PCR assay. The High Capacity cDNA Reverse Transcription Kit was used to reverse transcribe all of the isolated RNA, meaning that expressed TCRB transcripts were what got sequenced. The immuneACCESS repertoire file appears here via TCRdb, limited to in-frame rearrangements. These files lack a portion of the clones; in checked studies, under half of the deficit traces to unresolved V genes, and the cause of the others is not known. The table for this sample lists about 300,000 clones; roughly 14% of them were counted only once. The top ten clones comprise about 0.015% of the sample. These receptors' antigens are unknown. The sample taken for sequencing was naive CD4+ T cells from blood. Read against the paper, the sample's cell subset or site label means: true naive CD4+ T cells. These receptor sequences come from a young woman with type 1 diabetes.

This clone was observed a handful of times. This sample also contains other DNA sequences that code for the same CDR3. The chain combines TRBV30 with TRBJ1-1, with D perhaps TRBD1 (5 bases). CDR1 and CDR2 from the germline V gene are GTSNPN and SVGIG (reference sequence). V lost 0 bases and J 3 bases, leaving 11 bases between the germline ends. The CDR3 has 14 residues. The CDR3 spells CAWSVLGGDTEAFF. The CDR3 bases are TGTGCCTGGAGTGTACTCGGGGGGGACACTGAAGCTTTCTTT.

The chain links TRBV5-1 to TRBJ2-5, with 7 bases identical to TRBD2. V was pared by 4 bases and J by 2 bases, with 8 bases of the junction left unmatched. CDR3 length equals 15 residues. The V gene's germline CDR1 is SGHRS and CDR2 YFSETQ. CDR3 loop: CASSPPGAGQETQYF. For the CDR3, the DNA is TGCGCCAGCAGCCCTCCCGGAGCGGGACAAGAGACCCAGTACTTC.

The chain is built from TRBV5-1 and TRBJ2-7, with 13 bases fitting TRBD2. Germline values: CDR1 SGHRS, CDR2 YFSETQ. V lost 5 bases to trimming and J lost 3 bases; unmatched junction nucleotides: 11. CDR3 length: 17 amino acids. The CDR3 DNA reads TGCGCCAGCAGTCATCGGACTAGCGGGAGCCAAAGCTACGAGCAGTACTTC. Residues: CASSHRTSGSQSYEQYF.

This chain links TRBV30 with TRBJ1-5; a possible D gene is TRBD1 (6 bases). The V gene's germline CDR1 is GTSNPN and CDR2 SVGIG (reference sequence). V lost 7 bases, J lost 4 bases, and 14 bases lay in between. CDR3 length: 13 amino acids. CDR3 nucleotide sequence: TGTGCCTTCGACAGGTCTTATAATCAGCCCCAGCATTTT. This translates into CAFDRSYNQPQHF. The full variable domain, completed using reference TRBV30 and TRBJ1-5, is SQTIHQWPATLVQPVGSPLSLECTVEGTSNPNLYWYRQAAGRGLQLLFYSVGIGQISSEVPQNLSASRPQDRQFILSSKKLLLSDSGFYLCAFDRSYNQPQHFGDGTRLSIL.

This clone was picked up a small number of times. CDR3 sequence reads: CASSLGTGGRGEQFF. CDR3 sequence (DNA): TGTGCCAGCAGTTTAGGAACAGGGGGTCGTGGCGAGCAGTTCTTC. V and J are TRBV28 and TRBJ2-1, with 8 bases identical to TRBD1. CDR1 and CDR2 (germline): MDHEN, SYDVKM. The ends lost 2 bases at V and 10 bases at J; junction bases unmatched: 10. The CDR3 totals 15 residues.

This clone turned up a few times. The chain has TRBV19 and TRBJ1-4; D is unclear. V lost 5 bases, J lost 7 bases, and 14 bases lay in between. The CDR3 totals 14 residues. The germline gives CDR1 LNHDA, CDR2 SQIVND (reference sequence). DNA of the CDR3: TGTGCCAGTAGTCCCGGTGACCGGAGTGAAAAACTGTTTTTT. This sequence encodes CASSPGDRSEKLFF.

The CDR3 here is CASSTRGGPNTGELFF. The CDR3 DNA follows: TGTGCCAGCAGCACGAGAGGGGGTCCTAACACCGGGGAGCTGTTTTTT. The rearrangement uses TRBV9 and TRBJ2-2; D possibly corresponds to TRBD1 (6 bases). The CDR3 runs 16 residues. The germline V and J ends were trimmed by 4 bases and 2 bases, with 15 bases remaining between them. Germline CDR1 is SGDLS and CDR2 is YYNGEE.

The chain employs TRBV6-5 and TRBJ2-4; the match to TRBD2 covers 8 bases. Germline-derived CDR1 and CDR2 are MNHEY and SVGAGI. CDR3 length: 13 residues. V trimming: 7 bases; J trimming: 6 bases; junction bases outside the gene matches: 5. The CDR3 DNA is TGTGCCAGCACCACGGGAGGGTCAAACATTCAGTACTTC. This translates into CASTTGGSNIQYF.

The chain links TRBV29-1 to TRBJ2-7, with D possibly matching TRBD2 (6 bases). CDR1 is SQVTM, CDR2 ANQGSEA, per germline. The germline V and J ends were trimmed by 6 bases and 0 bases, with 12 bases remaining between them. The CDR3 has 13 residues. CDR3 bases: TGCAGCGTCTTAGCGGCTACCTCCTACGAGCAGTACTTC. Protein: CSVLAATSYEQYF.